Presented here are 30 T cell receptor beta chains from one specimen sequenced in a study of T-cell memory formation after mild COVID-19. Via MiXCR, TCRdb re-called the 5' RACE reads, giving one row per CDR3 protein. The sample contains 300,000 to 400,000 distinct CDR3 sequences, over 25% of which appear only once. Sequences were obtained from PBMCs or a T cell subset sorted from them (not recorded which). The receptor set was obtained from an adult woman who had mild COVID-19 (a few samples of this study predate the infection). Cell type and time point are not known.

This clonotype was seen more than once but under ten times. The CDR3 sequence: CASSHLGGLGHENTEAFF. CDR3 nucleotide sequence: TGCGCCAGCAGCCACTTGGGAGGTTTGGGACACGAGAACACTGAAGCTTTCTTT. The rearrangement links TRBV5-1 to TRBJ1-1, with a possible D match to TRBD1 (6 bases). Trimming pared 4 bases from V and 1 base from J, leaving 23 bases between. CDR3 size: 18 residues. The germline V gene has CDR1 SGHRS and CDR2 YFSETQ.

V is TRBV7-2 and J is TRBJ2-5, with 8 nucleotides matching TRBD2. This CDR3 spans 14 amino acids. V shed 5 bases, J shed 1 base, and the junction held 3 bases outside the gene matches. Germline V gives CDR1 SGHTA, CDR2 FQGNSA. The CDR3 loop is CASSVSGVQETQYF. The CDR3 nucleotides read TGTGCCAGCAGCGTTAGCGGGGTCCAAGAGACCCAGTACTTC.

The chain is built from TRBV5-4 and TRBJ2-3; 9 nucleotides agree with TRBD2. This CDR3 is 16 amino acids long. The germline V gene encodes CDR1 SGHNT and CDR2 YYREEE (reference sequence). V trimming: 0 bases; J trimming: 2 bases; junction bases outside the gene matches: 4. CDR3: CASSLAGGRDTDTQYF. CDR3 nucleotide sequence: TGTGCCAGCAGCTTGGCTGGCGGGAGGGACACAGATACGCAGTATTTT.

The J gene is TRBJ1-1, the V gene TRBV7-9; a possible D gene is TRBD1 (5 bases). The CDR3 is made up of 16 amino acids. Per the germline V gene, CDR1 is SEHNR and CDR2 is FQNEAQ (reference sequence). V was clipped by 1 base and J by 6 bases, with 18 bases between them. DNA of the CDR3: TGTGCCAGCAGCTTAGACGGTAGCGGGACGTTCTCTGAAGCTTTCTTT. The encoded protein is CASSLDGSGTFSEAFF.

This clonotype was found once. The gene calls are TRBV2 and TRBJ2-2, with a tentative D call TRBD1 (7 bases). The germline V and J ends were trimmed by 6 bases and 2 bases, with 28 bases remaining between them. CDR1 and CDR2 from the germline V gene are SNHLY and FYNNEI. The CDR3 runs to 20 residues. CDR3 nucleotide sequence: TGTGCCAGCAGCACGAGGGGGTACAGGGGCGGAGGGGGAAACACCGGGGAGCTGTTTTTT. The encoded protein is CASSTRGYRGGGGNTGELFF.

A few counts support this clonotype. The CDR3 is CASSFRFSSTDTQYF. The DNA for the CDR3 is TGTGCCAGCAGTTTTCGCTTCTCTAGCACAGATACGCAGTATTTT. The J gene is TRBJ2-3, the V gene TRBV27; no clear D gene. Trimming pared 3 bases from V and 0 bases from J, leaving 10 bases between. Germline V CDR1 and CDR2: MNHEY, SMNVEV (reference sequence). The CDR3 consists of 15 residues.

This rearrangement joins TRBV5-1 to TRBJ2-5; 10 bases agree with TRBD2. Unmatched junction bases numbered 4, after V lost 4 bases and J lost 4 bases. CDR1 and CDR2 from the germline V gene are SGHRS and YFSETQ. The CDR3 is made up of 14 amino acids. CDR3: CASSVAGGRETQYF. CDR3 bases: TGCGCCAGCAGCGTAGCGGGAGGCCGAGAGACCCAGTACTTC.

In its sample, this clonotype was seen a few times. The CDR3 loop reads CASSPGQGDANEQFF. In DNA, the CDR3 is TGTGCCAGCAGCCCGGGACAGGGAGACGCCAATGAGCAGTTCTTC. The chain has TRBV12-3 or TRBV12-4 and TRBJ2-1; the match to TRBD1 covers 9 bases. Losses at the gene ends were 6 bases for V and 6 bases for J; bases not matched to a gene: 9. This CDR3 has 15 amino acids.

The CDR3 reads CASSPRRLSGEQYF. CDR3 DNA sequence: TGTGCCAGCAGCCCCCGGCGGTTGTCTGGCGAGCAGTACTTC. V is TRBV6-5 and J is TRBJ2-7, with unresolved D. Trimming pared 6 bases from V and 6 bases from J, leaving 18 bases between. This CDR3 contains 14 residues. Germline V lookup: CDR1 MNHEY, CDR2 SVGAGI.

This clonotype was seen a handful of times. The chain recombines TRBV19 with TRBJ2-2; D is undetermined. Trimming left V 1 base short and J 7 bases short, with 4 bases between. CDR3 length: 12 amino acids. In germline, CDR1 is LNHDA, CDR2 SQIVND (reference sequence). CDR3: CASSIGIGELFF. CDR3 in DNA: TGTGCCAGTAGTATAGGGATCGGGGAGCTGTTTTTT.

The chain carries TRBV5-1 and TRBJ2-7; D is undetermined. Trimming removed 4 bases at V and 5 bases at J, with 13 bases between. This CDR3 comprises 13 residues. Germline V gene data show CDR1 as SGHRS and CDR2 as YFSETQ. The CDR3 loop reads CASSGNWVDEQYF. The CDR3 DNA is TGCGCCAGCAGCGGAAATTGGGTGGACGAGCAGTACTTC. Using reference TRBV5-1 and TRBJ2-7 for the parts outside the CDR3, the full variable domain is KAGVTQTPRYLIKTRGQQVTLSCSPISGHRSVSWYQQTPGQGLQFLFEYFSETQRNKGNFPGRFSGRQFSNSRSEMNVSTLELGDSALYLCASSGNWVDEQYFGPGTRLTVT.

V gene TRBV12-3 or TRBV12-4 combines with J gene TRBJ2-2; possibly TRBD1 or TRBD2 for D (5 bases each). V shed 3 bases and J shed 8 bases, with 22 bases lying between them. The CDR3 is made up of 17 amino acids. This CDR3 is CASSFVRPGPKAGELFF. As DNA, the CDR3 is TGTGCCAGCAGTTTCGTAAGGCCGGGGCCTAAGGCGGGGGAGCTGTTTTTT.

V gene TRBV5-1 combines with J gene TRBJ1-1; D uncertain. The CDR3 has 14 amino acids. Trimming cost V 3 bases and J 4 bases, with 13 bases left between them. Germline-derived CDR1 and CDR2 are SGHRS and YFSETQ. CDR3 bases: TGCGCCAGCAGCTACTCTATAGGGTTCACTGAAGCTTTCTTT. Its protein product is CASSYSIGFTEAFF.

This clonotype was seen a handful of times. This sequence joins TRBV12-3 or TRBV12-4 and TRBJ2-1; no clear D. Between the trimmed V and J ends, which lost 2 bases and 5 bases, there was a span of 7 bases. CDR3 size: 13 residues. CDR3: CASSLHPDNEQFF. The CDR3 nucleotides read TGTGCCAGCAGTTTACACCCGGACAATGAGCAGTTCTTC.

This clonotype has only a few counts. The chain links TRBV18 to TRBJ2-1; 11 bases line up with TRBD1. J was trimmed by 8 bases and V by 3 bases; bases with no gene match: 0. Germline V gene data show CDR1 as KGHSH and CDR2 as LQKENI. The CDR3 is 13 amino acids. CDR3 in amino acids: CASSPGQGDEQFF. As DNA, the CDR3 is TGTGCCAGCTCACCGGGACAGGGGGATGAGCAGTTCTTC.

The V and J genes are TRBV9 and TRBJ2-1; 9 bases map to TRBD2. Germline CDR1 reads SGDLS; CDR2 reads YYNGEE. This CDR3 has 15 amino acids. After removal of 0 bases from V and 10 bases from J, the junction contained 8 bases not matched to a gene. CDR3 sequence (DNA): TGTGCCAGCAGCGTAGGCGGGGGGGCGGCTCACGAGCAGTTCTTC. Encoded protein: CASSVGGGAAHEQFF. The variable domain in full, completed from reference TRBV9 and TRBJ2-1, reads DSGVTQTPKHLITATGQRVTLRCSPRSGDLSVYWYQQSLDQGLQFLIQYYNGEERAKGNILERFSAQQFPDLHSELNLSSLELGDSALYFCASSVGGGAAHEQFFGPGTRLTVL.

This chain uses TRBV6-5 with TRBJ2-7; D is unresolved. Germline loops: CDR1 MNHEY, CDR2 SVGAGI. This CDR3 is built from 14 residues. V gave up 6 bases and J gave up 0 bases, with 12 bases separating them. The CDR3 DNA reads as TGTGCCAGCAGCTGGACGGCCTGCTCCTACGAGCAGTACTTC. It codes for CASSWTACSYEQYF.

This chain links TRBV5-1 with TRBJ2-3; D uncertain. Deletions cut 0 bases from V and 0 bases from J, with 11 bases between. The CDR3 length is 16 residues. Germline V gene lookup returns CDR1 SGHRS and CDR2 YFSETQ. The DNA of the CDR3 is TGCGCCAGCAGCTTGGTCCGGGTGACTAGCACAGATACGCAGTATTTT. Its protein is CASSLVRVTSTDTQYF.

The chain uses TRBV27 and TRBJ1-1; no clear D gene. Deletions cut 0 bases from V and 2 bases from J, with 10 bases between. CDR1 is MNHEY and CDR2 is SMNVEV in the germline V gene (reference sequence). CDR3 length equals 15 residues. The CDR3 region is CASSLSEAVNTEAFF. In nucleotides, the CDR3 is TGTGCCAGCAGTTTATCGGAGGCAGTTAACACTGAAGCTTTCTTT.

This clonotype was detected only once. The chain uses TRBV19 and TRBJ2-5; 7 positions match TRBD2. This CDR3 has 14 residues. Looked up from germline, CDR1 is LNHDA and CDR2 is SQIVND (reference sequence). J gave up 2 bases and V 5 bases, and 5 bases lay outside the gene matches. CDR3 coding DNA: TGTGCCAGTAGTCGGCGGGGGAGACAAGAGACCCAGTACTTC. This sequence encodes CASSRRGRQETQYF.

The chain links TRBV3-1 to TRBJ1-1, with 7 bases matching TRBD1. The V and J ends lost 4 bases and 0 bases, in that order; junction bases with no gene match: 5. Germline CDR1 LGHDT, CDR2 YNNKEL (reference sequence). This CDR3 contains 15 residues. CDR3 coding DNA: TGTGCCAGCAGCCTCCCGGGACAGCTGAACACTGAAGCTTTCTTT. Amino acids: CASSLPGQLNTEAFF.

The rearrangement joins TRBV5-1 to TRBJ2-7; possibly TRBD1 or TRBD2 for D (5 bases each). V was shortened by 7 bases and J by 3 bases, with 14 bases between the two germline ends. The CDR3 totals 13 residues. Germline V gives CDR1 SGHRS, CDR2 YFSETQ. Here the CDR3 DNA reads TGCGCCAGCGGCCGAGGGCAGGGCTACGAGCAGTACTTC. Residues: CASGRGQGYEQYF.

This chain uses TRBV5-5 with TRBJ1-2; 9 bases are shared with TRBD1. J lost 2 bases, V lost 4 bases, and 6 bases had no gene match. Germline values: CDR1 SGHKS, CDR2 YYEKEE (reference sequence). The CDR3 covers 15 residues. In DNA, the CDR3 is TGTGCCAGCAGCACCGCCGGGACAGGGAACTATGGCTACACCTTC. This translates into CASSTAGTGNYGYTF.

In regard to this clonotype: Germline is not matched at one junction end, which may reflect a read error. The V and J genes are TRBV7-7 and TRBJ2-3, with TRBD1 matching 9 bases. Germline loops: CDR1 SSHAT, CDR2 FNYEAQ (reference sequence). The CDR3 runs 14 residues. For the CDR3, the DNA is TGTGCTAGCAGCCCCGACAGGGGGACAGATACGCAGTATTTT. Encoded protein: CASSPDRGTDTQYF.

The chain carries TRBV7-9 and TRBJ2-7; 7 positions agree with TRBD2. The CDR3 is made up of 14 amino acids. Looked up from germline, CDR1 is SEHNR and CDR2 is FQNEAQ (reference sequence). The trim removed 3 bases at V and 5 bases at J, leaving 7 bases unmatched. In nucleotides, the CDR3 is TGTGCCAGCAGCTTCGACCGGGGAGGGGACGAGCAGTACTTC. Its protein is CASSFDRGGDEQYF.

The chain carries TRBV6-1 and TRBJ1-1; 7 bases agree with TRBD1. The CDR3 runs to 15 residues. The germline gives CDR1 MNHNS, CDR2 SASEGT. The CDR3 sequence: CASERGTAPNTEAFF. CDR3 sequence (DNA): TGTGCGAGCGAAAGAGGGACAGCCCCAAACACTGAAGCTTTCTTT.

The rearrangement joins TRBV2 to TRBJ2-1, with 8 bases identical to TRBD1. V was clipped by 4 bases and J by 4 bases; unmatched bases: 6. The germline CDR1 and CDR2 sequences are SNHLY and FYNNEI. The CDR3 runs 15 residues. This CDR3 is CASSGRTGPYNEQFF. Written as DNA, the CDR3 is TGTGCCAGCAGTGGGCGGACAGGGCCTTACAATGAGCAGTTCTTC. Combining the CDR3 with reference TRBV2 and TRBJ2-1 gives the whole variable domain EPEVTQTPSHQVTQMGQEVILRCVPISNHLYFYWYRQILGQKVEFLVSFYNNEISEKSEIFDDQFSVERPDGSNFTLKIRSTKLEDSAMYFCASSGRTGPYNEQFFGPGTRLTVL.

The chain employs TRBV10-3 and TRBJ2-5; 10 bases agree with TRBD1. Germline V gene data show CDR1 as ENHRY and CDR2 as SYGVKD. The CDR3 contains 15 residues. V was clipped by 6 bases and J by 4 bases; unmatched bases: 8. The CDR3 DNA reads TGTGCCATCAGGGACCGGGACAGGGGTGTAGAGACCCAGTACTTC. It specifies CAIRDRDRGVETQYF.

This chain connects TRBV5-4 to TRBJ2-3; D might be TRBD2 (5 bases). Trimming pared 4 bases from V and 6 bases from J, leaving 18 bases between. This CDR3 spans 15 amino acids. Germline assignment: CDR1 SGHNT and CDR2 YYREEE (reference sequence). CDR3 in amino acids: CASSPDLASFDTQYF. The CDR3 DNA sequence: TGTGCCAGCAGCCCGGACTTAGCCTCTTTTGATACGCAGTATTTT.

In regard to this clonotype: The junction differs from germline at one of its ends, possibly a read error. The chain employs TRBV5-6 and TRBJ2-7; D may be TRBD2 (6 bases). Germline V gene sequence: CDR1 SGHDT, CDR2 YYEEEE. The CDR3 extends over 12 amino acids. The CDR3 reads CASSLAMGGKDF. The CDR3 DNA follows: TGTGCCAGCAGCTTGGCCATGGGGGGAAAGGACTTC.